Each of the 32 T cell receptor beta chains below was sequenced from the same sample in a study of T-cell memory formation after mild COVID-19 (dated by TCRdb to about 2021). The receptor library was made with 5' RACE. Sequencing instrument: Illumina NovaSeq 6000. Using fastp trimming at Q25 and MiXCR clonotype assembly, TCRdb reanalyzed the public sequencing data and kept in-frame beta chains. Every entry covers one CDR3 protein and lists the most common genes and DNA from its rows. This sample has a few hundred thousand distinct CDR3 sequences in its table, and 28% of those were observed once. The ten largest clones take up roughly 14% of the sample. Sequencing was done on a sample of PBMCs or a T cell subset sorted from them (not recorded which). The source is an adult woman who had mild COVID-19 (a few samples of this study predate the infection). The sample titles of this study are shuffled in the database, so cell type and time point are left out; the donor was told from shared clones.

V and J are TRBV4-1 and TRBJ1-1; D gene uncertain. Trimming cost V 1 base and J 12 bases, with 15 bases left between them. CDR1 MGHRA and CDR2 YSYEKL come from the germline V gene. This CDR3 has 13 residues. The CDR3 sequence: CASSQVGSTETFF. The CDR3, as DNA: TGCGCCAGCAGCCAAGTGGGGTCTACCGAGACTTTCTTT.

In this sample, this clonotype turned up many times. The chain links TRBV29-1 to TRBJ2-4; TRBD1 or TRBD2 may be the D gene (5 bases each). Trimming took off 2 bases at V and 0 bases at J, with 8 bases between the two ends. This CDR3 is built from 14 residues. Looked up from germline, CDR1 is SQVTM and CDR2 is ANQGSEA. The CDR3 sequence is CSVERGEAKNIQYF. The DNA of the CDR3 is TGCAGCGTTGAAAGGGGAGAAGCCAAAAACATTCAGTACTTC.

This clonotype was counted only a few times. The gene calls are TRBV4-1 and TRBJ2-7; D assignment may be TRBD1 or TRBD2 (5 bases each). This CDR3 region has 13 residues. Germline V gene data show CDR1 as MGHRA and CDR2 as YSYEKL. V lost 1 base, J lost 12 bases, and 16 bases lay in between. CDR3 sequence (DNA): TGCGCCAGCAGCCAAGTAGGGACGGCCGATTTGTACTTC. This translates into CASSQVGTADLYF.

The chain links TRBV5-1 to TRBJ2-1, with TRBD2 identical over 13 bases. V gave up 2 bases and J gave up 9 bases; unmatched junction bases: 5. CDR1 and CDR2 from the germline V gene are SGHRS and YFSETQ. The length of the CDR3 is 15 residues. CDR3 loop: CASSLPGTSGTEQFF. The CDR3, as DNA: TGCGCCAGCAGCTTACCCGGGACTAGCGGGACTGAGCAGTTCTTC.

The chain recombines TRBV7-3 with TRBJ2-1, with D maybe TRBD2 (7 bases). V lost 5 bases, J lost 3 bases, and 17 bases lay in between. The CDR3 sequence is 16 residues long. Germline CDR1 and CDR2: SGHTA and FQGTGA. CDR3 sequence (DNA): TGTGCCAGCAGCCCTAGAGGGGGGGGATTCTACAATGAGCAGTTCTTC. Protein: CASSPRGGGFYNEQFF.

V usage is TRBV7-8 and J usage is TRBJ2-1; 11 bases line up with TRBD2. The CDR3 extends over 15 amino acids. CDR1 and CDR2 (germline): SGHVS, FQNEAQ. Trimming removed 5 bases from V and 9 bases from J; junction bases left unmatched: 9. CDR3 amino acids: CASSTLAGGSREQFF. In DNA form, the CDR3 reads TGTGCCAGCAGCACTCTAGCGGGAGGTTCGCGTGAGCAGTTCTTC.

The rearrangement uses TRBV29-1 and TRBJ2-1; 7 nucleotides line up with TRBD1. The CDR3 sequence is 15 residues long. Germline values: CDR1 SQVTM, CDR2 ANQGSEA. The trim removed 6 bases at V and 0 bases at J, leaving 8 bases unmatched. CDR3 DNA sequence: TGCAGCGTCTACAGGGGTCCAATCTCCTACAATGAGCAGTTCTTC. This codes for CSVYRGPISYNEQFF.

This chain uses TRBV5-1 with TRBJ2-7, with 9 positions matching TRBD2. Germline CDR1 and CDR2: SGHRS and YFSETQ. The CDR3 contains 15 residues. The V gene end was trimmed by 4 bases and the J gene end by 0 bases; junction bases not matched to a gene: 5. CDR3 DNA: TGCGCCAGCAGCATGAGTAGCGGGGGCTCCTACGAGCAGTACTTC. This sequence encodes CASSMSSGGSYEQYF.

This clonotype has a handful of counts. This CDR3 reads CASSQDRRGYNYGYTF. Here the CDR3 DNA reads TGCGCCAGCAGCCAAGATCGGCGGGGATATAACTATGGCTACACCTTC. The chain combines TRBV4-1 with TRBJ1-2; no definite D call. V dropped 0 bases and J dropped 1 base, with 12 bases sitting between them. Germline CDR1 MGHRA, CDR2 YSYEKL. This CDR3 region has 16 residues.

This clonotype was found a few times. V is TRBV6-6 and J is TRBJ2-2; 14 bases line up with TRBD2. Per germline, CDR1 MNHNY and CDR2 SVGAGI (reference sequence). This CDR3 has 16 residues. Losses at the gene ends were 6 bases for V and 6 bases for J; bases not matched to a gene: 6. The CDR3 region is CASRGLAGVGAGELFF. CDR3 in DNA: TGTGCCAGCAGGGGACTAGCGGGAGTGGGGGCCGGGGAGCTGTTTTTT.

The chain carries TRBV5-1 and TRBJ2-5, with 7 positions matching TRBD1. J was trimmed by 5 bases and V by 3 bases; bases with no gene match: 10. This CDR3 is 15 amino acids long. Germline V gene lookup returns CDR1 SGHRS and CDR2 YFSETQ. CDR3 sequence (DNA): TGCGCCAGCAGCTCGTGGCCAGGGGACAGCGAGACCCAGTACTTC. This codes for CASSSWPGDSETQYF.

This clonotype has more than one count but fewer than ten. This CDR3 reads CASSLVWGADTEAFF. DNA for the CDR3: TGTGCCAGCAGCTTAGTATGGGGAGCAGACACTGAAGCTTTCTTT. This chain uses TRBV7-3 with TRBJ1-1; unclear D gene. The germline CDR1 and CDR2 sequences are SGHTA and FQGTGA. The CDR3 length is 15 residues. Trimming shortened V by 2 bases and J by 3 bases, and 13 bases separated the two germline ends.

This clonotype is classed as medium-sized (0.01 to 0.1%). CDR3 protein: CASSSRGPETQYF. In nucleotides, the CDR3 is TGTGCCAGCAGCTCCAGGGGCCCAGAGACCCAGTACTTC. This chain joins TRBV7-9 and TRBJ2-5, with D possibly matching TRBD1 (6 bases). From germline, CDR1 is SEHNR and CDR2 FQNEAQ (reference sequence). The V end lost 4 bases, the J end lost 4 bases, and 10 bases lay between the germline ends. The CDR3 consists of 13 residues.

The chain is built from TRBV5-1 and TRBJ2-7; weak D call: TRBD2 (5 bases). This CDR3 comprises 16 residues. Between the trimmed V and J ends, which lost 4 bases and 2 bases, there was a span of 19 bases. The V gene's germline CDR1 is SGHRS and CDR2 YFSETQ. CDR3 DNA sequence: TGCGCCAGCAGCCGAGACTACAGTGAACCCACCTACGAGCAGTACTTC. It translates to CASSRDYSEPTYEQYF.

This clonotype was found a few times. The chain recombines TRBV12-3 or TRBV12-4 with TRBJ2-5; TRBD1 agrees at 9 bases. The CDR3 covers 18 residues. Trimming cost V 7 bases and J 5 bases; bases outside gene matches: 20. In nucleotides, the CDR3 is TGTGCCAGCACCACAGGGGACAGGGACCGCTCACCGCGGGAGACCCAGTACTTC. As protein: CASTTGDRDRSPRETQYF.

This clonotype was found a few times. As DNA, the CDR3 is TGTGCCAGCAGCCATAGCGGGGGGGCTAGCAATGAGCAGTTCTTC. Protein sequence: CASSHSGGASNEQFF. The V gene is TRBV7-6, the J gene TRBJ2-1; TRBD2 matches 11 bases. J was trimmed by 6 bases and V by 5 bases; bases with no gene match: 6. This CDR3 spans 15 amino acids. The germline gives CDR1 SGHVS, CDR2 FNYEAQ.

The genes are TRBV5-4 and TRBJ1-4; D remains unclear. Germline loops: CDR1 SGHNT, CDR2 YYREEE (reference sequence). The germline V and J ends were trimmed by 0 bases and 4 bases, with 10 bases remaining between them. This CDR3 comprises 15 residues. Here the CDR3 reads CASSLGGWDNEKLFF. CDR3 bases: TGTGCCAGCAGCTTGGGCGGGTGGGATAATGAAAAACTGTTTTTT.

The chain is built from TRBV6-2 or TRBV6-3 and TRBJ2-5; 13 nucleotides line up with TRBD2. The CDR3 consists of 13 residues. The trim removed 8 bases at V and 10 bases at J, leaving 7 bases unmatched. From germline, CDR1 is MNHEY and CDR2 SVGEGT. The CDR3: CASAPGTSGNQYF. In nucleotides, the CDR3 is TGTGCCAGCGCCCCAGGGACTAGCGGGAACCAGTACTTC.

This clonotype has more than one count but fewer than ten. V gene TRBV29-1 combines with J gene TRBJ1-1; a possible D gene is TRBD1 (5 bases). The CDR3 is 13 amino acids. Germline CDR1 is SQVTM and CDR2 is ANQGSEA. Trimming took 6 bases from V and 6 from J, leaving 17 bases between them. The CDR3 loop is CSVGGTSGAEAFF. CDR3 DNA: TGCAGCGTCGGTGGGACCTCCGGCGCTGAAGCTTTCTTT. Full variable domain (rest looked up from reference TRBV29-1 and TRBJ1-1): SAVISQKPSRDICQRGTSLTIQCQVDSQVTMMFWYRQQPGQSLTLIATANQGSEATYESGFVIDKFPISRPNLTFSTLTVSNMSPEDSSIYLCSVGGTSGAEAFFGQGTRLTVV.

The rearrangement uses TRBV5-5 and TRBJ2-2; D gene unclear. Germline lookup yields CDR1 SGHKS and CDR2 YYEKEE (reference sequence). V shed 0 bases and J shed 4 bases, with 7 bases lying between them. There are 14 residues in the CDR3. The CDR3 DNA reads TGTGCCAGCAGCTTGGGCAGAAGCACCGGGGAGCTGTTTTTT. Amino acid sequence: CASSLGRSTGELFF.

The rearrangement uses TRBV5-1 and TRBJ1-1; 9 nucleotides align to TRBD1. The CDR3 sequence is 14 residues long. The junction had 2 bases not matched to a gene; V was cut back by 0 bases and J by 5 bases. Looked up from germline, CDR1 is SGHRS and CDR2 is YFSETQ. CDR3 DNA sequence: TGCGCCAGCAGCTTGGCGACAGGGGGGACTGAAGCTTTCTTT. Protein product: CASSLATGGTEAFF.

The genes are TRBV27 and TRBJ2-3, with no clear D. This CDR3 is built from 12 residues. Per the germline V gene, CDR1 is MNHEY and CDR2 is SMNVEV (reference sequence). Trimming removed 8 bases at V and 8 bases at J, with 14 bases between. As DNA, the CDR3 is TGTGCCAGCGGTCACGGCCGTGGTACGCAGTATTTT. It translates to CASGHGRGTQYF.

V gene TRBV7-3 combines with J gene TRBJ2-1; TRBD2 matches at 7 bases. CDR1 is SGHTA, CDR2 FQGTGA, per germline. V was clipped by 4 bases and J by 0 bases; unmatched bases: 3. The CDR3 runs 15 residues. The CDR3 region has the DNA TGTGCCAGCAGCTGGGGCGGGAGCTCCTACAATGAGCAGTTCTTC. As protein: CASSWGGSSYNEQFF.

This clonotype was recorded a few times. V usage is TRBV4-1 and J usage is TRBJ2-3, with 8 positions matching TRBD2. Per the germline V gene, CDR1 is MGHRA and CDR2 is YSYEKL. J gave up 0 bases and V 4 bases, and 6 bases lay outside the gene matches. This CDR3 has 16 residues. CDR3 residues: CASSLSGGSSTDTQYF. The DNA of the CDR3 is TGCGCCAGCAGCCTGAGCGGGGGATCTAGCACAGATACGCAGTATTTT.

This clonotype showed up just a few times. The CDR3 loop reads CASSLGDRVDTDTQYF. The CDR3 nucleotides read TGCGCCAGCAGCTTGGGGGACAGGGTGGACACAGATACGCAGTATTTT. The chain links TRBV5-1 to TRBJ2-3, with TRBD1 identical over 9 bases. The length of the CDR3 is 16 residues. Trimming removed 0 bases from V and 2 bases from J; junction bases left unmatched: 4. CDR1 is SGHRS, CDR2 YFSETQ, per germline.

The chain recombines TRBV20-1 with TRBJ2-2; the D gene is possibly TRBD1 (5 bases). This CDR3 has 13 amino acids. V was trimmed by 6 bases and J by 3 bases, leaving 11 bases between them. Per the germline V gene, CDR1 is DFQATT and CDR2 is SNEGSKA (reference sequence). The chain's CDR3 is CSARTTDTGELFF. The DNA of the CDR3 is TGCAGTGCCAGAACGACAGACACCGGGGAGCTGTTTTTT.

This clonotype was counted between two and nine times. This chain joins TRBV3-1 and TRBJ2-7, with TRBD2 matching 7 bases. The CDR3 loop spans 16 amino acids. V dropped 0 bases and J dropped 7; count of bases not matched to a gene: 12. Germline values: CDR1 LGHDT, CDR2 YNNKEL (reference sequence). The CDR3, as DNA: TGTGCCAGCAGCCAAGAAGGAGGGAGGGATCCTTGGGAGCAGTACTTC. Protein product: CASSQEGGRDPWEQYF.

This clonotype has only a few counts. The gene calls are TRBV9 and TRBJ2-7; 9 bases are shared with TRBD1. Germline CDR1 reads SGDLS; CDR2 reads YYNGEE. Unmatched junction bases numbered 4, after V lost 0 bases and J lost 3 bases. This CDR3 contains 15 residues. CDR3 nucleotides: TGTGCCAGCAGCGTAGCTCCGGGACAGGGCTACGAGCAGTACTTC. It is translated as CASSVAPGQGYEQYF.

This chain joins TRBV12-3 or TRBV12-4 and TRBJ1-6; perhaps TRBD1 as D (6 bases). This CDR3 has 14 amino acids. Trimming removed 6 bases at V and 9 bases at J, with 15 bases between. The DNA for the CDR3 is TGTGCCAGCAGGATCACAGGGCCTTTTTCACCCCTCCACTTT. It specifies CASRITGPFSPLHF.

J is TRBJ2-2 and V is TRBV7-3, with TRBD2 identical over 7 bases. With V trimmed by 5 bases and J by 4 bases, 13 bases remained unmatched. The CDR3 extends over 17 amino acids. CDR1 and CDR2 from the germline V gene are SGHTA and FQGTGA. The chain's CDR3 is CASSPRTAGEGTGELFF. The CDR3 DNA is TGTGCCAGCAGCCCGCGTACCGCGGGAGAGGGCACCGGGGAGCTGTTTTTT.

The chain carries TRBV7-2 and TRBJ2-7; 9 nucleotides align to TRBD1. The CDR3 runs to 15 residues. The V gene's germline CDR1 is SGHTA and CDR2 FQGNSA. J lost 5 bases, V lost 0 bases, and 5 bases had no gene match. The CDR3 DNA reads as TGTGCCAGCAGCTTAGCGGGACAGGGTTACGACGAGCAGTACTTC. This translates into CASSLAGQGYDEQYF. Based on the CDR3 plus reference TRBV7-2 and TRBJ2-7, the full variable domain is GAGVSQSPSNKVTEKGKDVELRCDPISGHTALYWYRQSLGQGLEFLIYFQGNSAPDKSGLPSDRFSAERTGGSVSTLTIQRTQQEDSAVYLCASSLAGQGYDEQYFGPGTRLTVT.

This clonotype has ten or more counts. The genes are TRBV4-1 and TRBJ1-1; tentatively, D is TRBD1 (5 bases). This CDR3 has 14 residues. Germline values: CDR1 MGHRA, CDR2 YSYEKL. V was shortened by 1 base and J by 5 bases, with 11 bases between the two germline ends. The CDR3: CASSQGGARTEAFF. CDR3 nucleotides: TGCGCCAGCAGCCAAGGCGGGGCAAGAACTGAAGCTTTCTTT.